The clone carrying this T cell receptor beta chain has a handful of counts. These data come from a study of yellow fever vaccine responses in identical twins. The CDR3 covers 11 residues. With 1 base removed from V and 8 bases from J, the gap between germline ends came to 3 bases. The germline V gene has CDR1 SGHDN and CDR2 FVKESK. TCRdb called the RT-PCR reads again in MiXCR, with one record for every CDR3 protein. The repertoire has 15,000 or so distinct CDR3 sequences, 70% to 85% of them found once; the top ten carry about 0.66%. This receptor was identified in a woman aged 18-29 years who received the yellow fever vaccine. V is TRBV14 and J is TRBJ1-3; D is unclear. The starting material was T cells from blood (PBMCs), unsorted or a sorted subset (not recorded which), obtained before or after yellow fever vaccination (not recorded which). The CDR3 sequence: CASSQGYTIYF. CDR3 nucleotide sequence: TGTGCCAGCAGCCAAGGGTACACCATATATTTT.